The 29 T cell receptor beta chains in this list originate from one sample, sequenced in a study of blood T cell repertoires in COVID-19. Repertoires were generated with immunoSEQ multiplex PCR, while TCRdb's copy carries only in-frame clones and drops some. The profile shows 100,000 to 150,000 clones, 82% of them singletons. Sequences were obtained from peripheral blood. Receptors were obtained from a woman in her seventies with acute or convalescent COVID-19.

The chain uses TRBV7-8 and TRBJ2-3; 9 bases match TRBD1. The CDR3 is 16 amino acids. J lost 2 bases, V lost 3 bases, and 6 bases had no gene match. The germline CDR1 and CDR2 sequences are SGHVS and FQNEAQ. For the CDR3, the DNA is TGTGCCAGCAGCTTCCCGGGACAGGGAGCCACAGATACGCAGTATTTT. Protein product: CASSFPGQGATDTQYF.

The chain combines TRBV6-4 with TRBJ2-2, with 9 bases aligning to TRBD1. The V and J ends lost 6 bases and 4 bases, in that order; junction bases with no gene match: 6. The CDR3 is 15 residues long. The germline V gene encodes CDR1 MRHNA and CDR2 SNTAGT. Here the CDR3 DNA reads TGTGCCAGCAGCAAGACAGGGGGGTCCACCGGGGAGCTGTTTTTT. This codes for CASSKTGGSTGELFF.

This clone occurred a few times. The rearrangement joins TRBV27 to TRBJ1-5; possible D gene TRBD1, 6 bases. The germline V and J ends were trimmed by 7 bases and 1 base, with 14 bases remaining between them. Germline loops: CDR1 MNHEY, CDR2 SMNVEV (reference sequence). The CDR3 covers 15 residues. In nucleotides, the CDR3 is TGTGCCAGCAAATGGACAGTGAGCAGCAATCAGCCCCAGCATTTT. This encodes CASKWTVSSNQPQHF.

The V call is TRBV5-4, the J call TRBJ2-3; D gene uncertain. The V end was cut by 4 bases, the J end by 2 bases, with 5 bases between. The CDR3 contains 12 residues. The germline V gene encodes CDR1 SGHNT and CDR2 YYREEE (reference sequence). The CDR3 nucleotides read TGTGCCAGCAGCCAATTCACAGATACGCAGTATTTT. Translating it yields CASSQFTDTQYF.

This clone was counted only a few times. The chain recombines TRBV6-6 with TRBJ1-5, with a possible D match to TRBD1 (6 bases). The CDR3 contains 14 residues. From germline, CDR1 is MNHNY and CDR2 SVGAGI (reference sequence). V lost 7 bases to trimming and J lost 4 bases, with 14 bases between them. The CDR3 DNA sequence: TGTGCCAGCACCACAGGGTTTGGGAATCAGCCCCAGCATTTT. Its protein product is CASTTGFGNQPQHF.

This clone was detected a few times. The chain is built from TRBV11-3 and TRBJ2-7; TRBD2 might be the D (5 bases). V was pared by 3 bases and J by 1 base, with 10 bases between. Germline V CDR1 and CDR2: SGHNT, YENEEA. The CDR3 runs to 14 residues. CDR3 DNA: TGTGCCAGCAGCTTCTCGAGGGCTTCCTACGAGCAGTACTTC. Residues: CASSFSRASYEQYF.

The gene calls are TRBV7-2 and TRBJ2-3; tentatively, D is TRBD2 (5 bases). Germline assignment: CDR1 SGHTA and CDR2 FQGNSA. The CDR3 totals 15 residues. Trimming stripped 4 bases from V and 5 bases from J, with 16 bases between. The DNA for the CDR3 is TGTGCCAGCAGCTGGCGAGGGCATCACAAAGATACGCAGTATTTT. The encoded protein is CASSWRGHHKDTQYF.

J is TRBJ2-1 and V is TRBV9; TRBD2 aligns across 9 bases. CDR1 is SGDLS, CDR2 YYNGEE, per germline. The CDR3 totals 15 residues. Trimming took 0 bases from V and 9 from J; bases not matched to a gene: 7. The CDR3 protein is CASSVEGLAGGEQFF. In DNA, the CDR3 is TGTGCCAGCAGCGTAGAGGGACTAGCTGGGGGTGAGCAGTTCTTC.

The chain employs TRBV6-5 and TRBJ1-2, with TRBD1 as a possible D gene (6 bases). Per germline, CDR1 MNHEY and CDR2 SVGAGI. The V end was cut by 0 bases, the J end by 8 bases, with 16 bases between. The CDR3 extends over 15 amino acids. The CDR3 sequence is CASSYSLGDTPGYTF. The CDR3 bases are TGTGCCAGCAGTTACTCACTAGGGGACACTCCCGGCTACACCTTC.

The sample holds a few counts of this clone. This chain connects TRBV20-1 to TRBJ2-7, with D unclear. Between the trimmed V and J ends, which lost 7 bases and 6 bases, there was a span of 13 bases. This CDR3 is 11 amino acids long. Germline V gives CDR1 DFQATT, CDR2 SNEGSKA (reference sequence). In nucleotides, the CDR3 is TGCAGTGACAAGACACGCTTCGAGCAGTACTTC. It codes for CSDKTRFEQYF.

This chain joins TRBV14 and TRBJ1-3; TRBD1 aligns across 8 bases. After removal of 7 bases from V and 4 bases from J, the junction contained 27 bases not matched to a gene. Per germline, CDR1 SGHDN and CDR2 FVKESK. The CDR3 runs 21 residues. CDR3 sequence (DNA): TGTGCCAGCACCCTTCGGAGGCGCAGGACAGGGCCCTTCGAACCAGGAAACACCATATATTTT. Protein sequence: CASTLRRRRTGPFEPGNTIYF.

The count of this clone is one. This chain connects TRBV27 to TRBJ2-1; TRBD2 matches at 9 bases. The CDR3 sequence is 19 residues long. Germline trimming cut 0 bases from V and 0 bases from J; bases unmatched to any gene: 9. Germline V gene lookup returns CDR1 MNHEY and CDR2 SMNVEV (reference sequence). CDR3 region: CASSLSGRGGSYSYNEQFF. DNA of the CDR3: TGTGCCAGCAGTTTATCGGGGCGGGGGGGCAGTTACTCCTACAATGAGCAGTTCTTC.

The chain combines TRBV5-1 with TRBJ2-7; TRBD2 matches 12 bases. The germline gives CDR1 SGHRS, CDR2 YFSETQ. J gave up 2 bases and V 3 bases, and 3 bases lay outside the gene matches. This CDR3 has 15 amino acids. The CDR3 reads CASSWSSGGAYEQYF. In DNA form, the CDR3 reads TGCGCCAGCAGCTGGTCTAGCGGGGGGGCCTACGAGCAGTACTTC.

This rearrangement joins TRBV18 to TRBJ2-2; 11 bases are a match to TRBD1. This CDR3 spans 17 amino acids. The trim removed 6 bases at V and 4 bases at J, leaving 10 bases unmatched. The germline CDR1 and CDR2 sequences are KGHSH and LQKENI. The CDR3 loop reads CASSPRTGGAVTGELFF. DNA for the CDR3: TGTGCCAGCTCCCCTCGGACAGGGGGCGCGGTCACCGGGGAGCTGTTTTTT.

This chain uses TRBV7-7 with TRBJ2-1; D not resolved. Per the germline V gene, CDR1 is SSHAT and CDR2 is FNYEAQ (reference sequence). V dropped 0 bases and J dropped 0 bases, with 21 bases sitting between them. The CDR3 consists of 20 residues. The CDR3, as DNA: TGTGCCAGCAGCTTAGCACCCTCGGTGACTTCTTCAACCTCCTACAATGAGCAGTTCTTC. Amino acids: CASSLAPSVTSSTSYNEQFF.

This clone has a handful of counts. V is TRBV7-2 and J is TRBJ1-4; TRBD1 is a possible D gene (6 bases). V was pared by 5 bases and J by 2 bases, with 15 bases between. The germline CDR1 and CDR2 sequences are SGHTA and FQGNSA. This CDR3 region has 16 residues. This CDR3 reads CASSMTGAETNEKLFF. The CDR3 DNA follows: TGTGCCAGCAGCATGACAGGTGCAGAGACTAATGAAAAACTGTTTTTT. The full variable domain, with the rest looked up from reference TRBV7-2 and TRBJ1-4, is GAGVSQSPSNKVTEKGKDVELRCDPISGHTALYWYRQSLGQGLEFLIYFQGNSAPDKSGLPSDRFSAERTGGSVSTLTIQRTQQEDSAVYLCASSMTGAETNEKLFFGSGTQLSVL.

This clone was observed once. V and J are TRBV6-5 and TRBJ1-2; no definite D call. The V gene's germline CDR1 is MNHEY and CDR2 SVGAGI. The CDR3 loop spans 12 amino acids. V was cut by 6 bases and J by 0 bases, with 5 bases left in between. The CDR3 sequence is CASRTPNYGYTF. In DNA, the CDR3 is TGTGCCAGCAGGACACCTAACTATGGCTACACCTTC.

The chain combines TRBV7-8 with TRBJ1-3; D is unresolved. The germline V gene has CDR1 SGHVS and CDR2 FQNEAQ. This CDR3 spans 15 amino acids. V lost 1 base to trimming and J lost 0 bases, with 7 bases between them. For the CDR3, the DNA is TGTGCCAGCAGCTTAGGTGGCTTCTCTGGAAACACCATATATTTT. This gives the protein CASSLGGFSGNTIYF.

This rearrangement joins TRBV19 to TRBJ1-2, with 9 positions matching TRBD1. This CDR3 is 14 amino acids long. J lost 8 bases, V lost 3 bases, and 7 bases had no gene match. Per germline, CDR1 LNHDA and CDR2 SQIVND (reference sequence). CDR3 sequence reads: CASSIQGQGTGYTF. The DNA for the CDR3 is TGTGCCAGTAGTATCCAGGGACAGGGTACCGGCTACACCTTC.

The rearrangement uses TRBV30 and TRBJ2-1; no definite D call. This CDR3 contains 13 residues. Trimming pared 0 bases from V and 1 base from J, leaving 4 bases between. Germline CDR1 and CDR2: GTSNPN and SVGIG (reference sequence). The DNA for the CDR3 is TGTGCCTGGAGTGTCGGGTCCTACAATGAGCAGTTCTTC. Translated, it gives CAWSVGSYNEQFF.

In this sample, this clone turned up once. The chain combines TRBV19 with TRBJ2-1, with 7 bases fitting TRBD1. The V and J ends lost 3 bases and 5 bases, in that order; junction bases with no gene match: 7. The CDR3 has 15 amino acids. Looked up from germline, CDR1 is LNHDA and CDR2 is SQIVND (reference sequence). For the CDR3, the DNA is TGTGCCAGTAGTATGGTGACAGGGTGGAACAATGAGCAGTTCTTC. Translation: CASSMVTGWNNEQFF.

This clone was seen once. This CDR3 reads CASSLRSSTEAFF. Here the CDR3 DNA reads TGCGCCAGCAGCCTCAGATCCAGCACTGAAGCTTTCTTT. The rearrangement uses TRBV4-3 and TRBJ1-1, with D hard to call. The germline V and J ends were trimmed by 4 bases and 4 bases, with 10 bases remaining between them. The CDR3 is 13 amino acids. The germline CDR1 and CDR2 sequences are LGHNA and YSLEER.

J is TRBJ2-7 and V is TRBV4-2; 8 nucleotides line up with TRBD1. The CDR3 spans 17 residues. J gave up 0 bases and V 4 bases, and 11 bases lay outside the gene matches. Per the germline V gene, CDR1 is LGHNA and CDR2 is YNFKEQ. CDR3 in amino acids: CASSPPLRTGSSYEQYV. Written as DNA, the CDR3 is TGTGCCAGCAGCCCCCCGTTAAGGACAGGGAGCTCCTACGAGCAGTACGTC.

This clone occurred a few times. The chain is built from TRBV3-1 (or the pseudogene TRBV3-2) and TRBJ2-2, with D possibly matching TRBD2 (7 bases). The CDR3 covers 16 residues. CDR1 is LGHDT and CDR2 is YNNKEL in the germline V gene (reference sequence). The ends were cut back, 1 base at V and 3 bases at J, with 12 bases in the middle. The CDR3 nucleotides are TGTGCCAGCAGCCAAGTCCGGGGGGCGCACACCGGGGAGCTGTTTTTT. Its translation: CASSQVRGAHTGELFF.

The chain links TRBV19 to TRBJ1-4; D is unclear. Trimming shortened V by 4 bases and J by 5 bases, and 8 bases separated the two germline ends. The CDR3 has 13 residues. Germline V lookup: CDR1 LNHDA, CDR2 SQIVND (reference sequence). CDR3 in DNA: TGTGCCAGTAGTAAAACAGCAAATGAAAAACTGTTTTTT. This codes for CASSKTANEKLFF.

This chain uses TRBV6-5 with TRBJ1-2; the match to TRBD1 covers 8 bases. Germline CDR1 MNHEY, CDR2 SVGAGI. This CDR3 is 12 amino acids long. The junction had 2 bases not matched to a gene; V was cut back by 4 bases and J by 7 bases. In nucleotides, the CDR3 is TGTGCCAGCAGTTTCAGGGGGCTTGGCTACACCTTC. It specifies CASSFRGLGYTF.

The CDR3 region is CASSTEGTIPNYGYTF. The CDR3 DNA is TGTGCCAGTAGTACTGAGGGGACAATCCCAAACTATGGCTACACCTTC. The rearrangement joins TRBV19 to TRBJ1-2, with D tentatively TRBD1 (6 bases). V dropped 4 bases and J dropped 2 bases, with 17 bases sitting between them. This CDR3 has 16 residues. The germline gives CDR1 LNHDA, CDR2 SQIVND (reference sequence).

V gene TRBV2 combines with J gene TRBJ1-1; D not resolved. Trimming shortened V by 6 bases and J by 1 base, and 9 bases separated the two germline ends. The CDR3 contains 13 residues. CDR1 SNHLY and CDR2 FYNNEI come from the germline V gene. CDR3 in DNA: TGTGCCAGCAGCGTGGCCCCGAACACTGAAGCTTTCTTT. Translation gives CASSVAPNTEAFF. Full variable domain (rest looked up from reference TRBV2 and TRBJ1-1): EPEVTQTPSHQVTQMGQEVILRCVPISNHLYFYWYRQILGQKVEFLVSFYNNEISEKSEIFDDQFSVERPDGSNFTLKIRSTKLEDSAMYFCASSVAPNTEAFFGQGTRLTVV.

In DNA, the CDR3 is TGCAGCGTTGAAGATATGGGGGGGGGCCAAAAACTGTTTTTT. Its translation is CSVEDMGGGQKLFF. V and J are TRBV29-1 and TRBJ1-4, with TRBD1 as a possible D gene (6 bases). The V gene lost 0 bases and the J gene lost 9 bases, with 14 bases spanning the gap. The CDR3 runs 14 residues. Germline-derived CDR1 and CDR2 are SQVTM and ANQGSEA. The full variable domain, its missing parts supplied by reference TRBV29-1 and TRBJ1-4, is SAVISQKPSRDICQRGTSLTIQCQVDSQVTMMFWYRQQPGQSLTLIATANQGSEATYESGFVIDKFPISRPNLTFSTLTVSNMSPEDSSIYLCSVEDMGGGQKLFFGSGTQLSVL.